Given below is one T cell receptor (beta chain) in context. What it binds is unknown. V gave up 4 bases and J gave up 0 bases, with 19 bases separating them. This CDR3 spans 16 amino acids. The germline V gene encodes CDR1 SQVTM and CDR2 ANQGSEA. Genomic DNA for unsorted samples, which was extracted with the QIAamp DNA Blood Mini kit, came from 81 million or so PBMCs. This record comes from a study of shared clonotypes between healthy human individuals. Assay execution took place at the deep level. The quantity of DNA used in unsorted PBMC replicate PCRs was around 0.3 ug, corresponding to tens of thousands of T cell genomes. The table came from immunoSEQ multiplex PCR; TCRdb's copy has only in-frame clones and leaves some out. This table has about 480,000 clones, 75% to 80% appearing once. Regarding the study as a whole: Clonotype sharing across donors was expected to vary with sequencing depth.

The sample taken for sequencing was PBMCs. This sequence was found in a woman in her thirties or forties in good health. Some clones in this sample may be carry-over from other donors' samples. V gene TRBV29-1 combines with J gene TRBJ2-7; either TRBD1 or TRBD2 may fit D (5 bases each). The CDR3 protein is CSVGGSRALGSYEQYF. The CDR3 nucleotides are TGCAGCGTTGGGGGGAGCAGAGCGCTTGGCTCCTACGAGCAGTACTTC.